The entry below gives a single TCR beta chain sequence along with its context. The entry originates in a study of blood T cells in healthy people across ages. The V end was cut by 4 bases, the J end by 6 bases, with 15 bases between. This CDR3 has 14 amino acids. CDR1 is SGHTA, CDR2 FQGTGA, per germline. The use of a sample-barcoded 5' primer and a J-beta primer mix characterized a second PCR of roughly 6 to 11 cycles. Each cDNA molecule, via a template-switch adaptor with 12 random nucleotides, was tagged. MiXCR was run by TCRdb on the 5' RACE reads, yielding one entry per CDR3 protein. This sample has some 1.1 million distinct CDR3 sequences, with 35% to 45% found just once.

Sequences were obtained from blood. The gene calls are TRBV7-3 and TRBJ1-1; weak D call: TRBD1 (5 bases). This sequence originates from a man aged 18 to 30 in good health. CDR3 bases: TGTGCCAGCAGCTGGGGGATACTGGGTCCTGAAGCTTTCTTT. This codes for CASSWGILGPEAFF.